This TCR beta chain was observed in a study of response to subunit inactivated influenza vaccine. In germline, CDR1 is LNHDA, CDR2 SQIVND (reference sequence). The V and J ends lost 8 bases and 5 bases respectively, with 15 bases between them. CDR3 length equals 14 residues. A single record per CDR3 protein comes from TCRdb applying MiXCR to the RT-PCR reads. Here the sample spans some 570,000 distinct CDR3 sequences, roughly 10% being singletons. This clonotype has more than one count but fewer than ten. These same records also appear under a second study, on T cells expressing NK-cell markers. This second report adds: A 5'RACE template switching approach incorporating UMIs was used to make TCR beta cDNA. Sorted CD3+CD56+NKG2C+, CD3+CD56+NKG2C- and CD3+CD56-NKG2C+ T cells supplied TCR beta repertoires. As a fraction of CD8+ T cells, dominant NKG2C+ clonotypes reached about 1.0-7.5% in over 5 donors. Whether expanded NKG2C-expressing T cell clones recognize HCMV is unknown.

This receptor was identified in a middle-aged man who received an inactivated influenza vaccine. The material was PBMCs from blood, obtained on the day of vaccination. The chain is built from TRBV19 and TRBJ1-4; D is possibly TRBD1 (5 bases). The CDR3 DNA is TGTGCCAGTGCAGTCGGGACGGCAAATGAAAAACTGTTTTTT. Its protein is CASAVGTANEKLFF.